This TCR beta chain was profiled in a study of blood T cells in healthy people across ages. Notes on the study in general: Significant beta diversity loss was already apparent by age approximately 40, declining roughly linearly.

The people who gave samples were healthy Caucasians from Russia, aged 6 to 90. Worth noting for this clonotype: Its antigen is unidentified.

A sample-barcoded 5' primer and a J-beta primer mix were used in a second PCR of about 6 to 11 cycles. TCRdb re-called the 5' RACE reads with MiXCR, one entry per CDR3 protein. The table shows over a million distinct CDR3 sequences, with roughly 45% occurring only once. Germline V gives CDR1 GTSNPN, CDR2 SVGIG (reference sequence). This CDR3 region has 12 residues. Losses at the gene ends were 8 bases for V and 3 bases for J; bases not matched to a gene: 3. The sequence was collected from an older woman in good health. The chain employs TRBV30 and TRBJ2-4, with 8 bases identical to TRBD1. Sequenced material: blood. In DNA, the CDR3 is TGTGCCGGGGGACAGGACAAAAACATTCAGTACTTC. It encodes CAGGQDKNIQYF.